The sequence of this TCR beta chain was determined in a study of early T cells in non-severe SARS-CoV-2 infection. Study overall: It was bulk RNA from unsorted whole blood that was sequenced, and the chains were unpaired.

Unique molecular identifier tags were affixed to discrete cDNA molecules. Each CDR3 protein is one row after TCRdb ran MiXCR on the 5' RACE reads. In the table there are about 98,000 distinct CDR3 sequences, 11% of which are singletons. V was clipped by 5 bases and J by 5 bases, with 20 bases between them. CDR1 is LGHDT, CDR2 YNNKEL, per germline (reference sequence). This CDR3 is built from 16 residues. Sequencing used whole blood. This rearrangement joins TRBV3-1 to TRBJ2-3; tentatively, D is TRBD2 (7 bases). The sequence was obtained from an adult who was a healthcare worker with PCR-confirmed SARS-CoV-2 infection or an uninfected control (not recorded which). The CDR3 DNA is TGTGCCAGCAGCTCAAATTGGGGGGGGCGAGAAGATACGCAGTATTTT. This codes for CASSSNWGGREDTQYF.